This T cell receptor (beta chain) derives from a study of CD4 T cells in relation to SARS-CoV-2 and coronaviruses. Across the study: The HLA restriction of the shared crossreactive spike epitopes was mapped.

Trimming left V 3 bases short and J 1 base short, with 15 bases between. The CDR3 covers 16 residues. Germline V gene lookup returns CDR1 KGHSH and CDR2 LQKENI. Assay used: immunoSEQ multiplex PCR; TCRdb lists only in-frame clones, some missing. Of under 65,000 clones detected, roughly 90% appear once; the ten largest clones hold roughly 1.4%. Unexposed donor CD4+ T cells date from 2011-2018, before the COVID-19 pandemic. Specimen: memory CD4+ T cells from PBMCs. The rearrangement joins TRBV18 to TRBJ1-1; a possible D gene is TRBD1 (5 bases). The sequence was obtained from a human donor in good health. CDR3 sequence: CASSPFQGTANTEAFF. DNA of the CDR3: TGTGCCAGCTCACCTTTTCAAGGGACGGCGAACACTGAAGCTTTCTTT.